This TCR beta chain was recorded in a study of Ad26.COV2.S vaccination and SARS-CoV-2 variants. Study in general: Participants got Ad26.COV2.S intramuscularly, once or twice 56 days apart.

Sequencing used immunoSEQ multiplex PCR; TCRdb keeps in-frame clones, though not all of them. This table has roughly 350,000 clones, about nine tenths appearing once. Treatment here: about 20 received Ad26.COV2.S at low or high dose, single or two shots; about 5 received placebo; per-sample allocation not given. Sampling occurred on day 63 after the first vaccine or placebo injection. Concerning this clone itself: The antigen remains unidentified.

Points from the study as a whole: Using TCR breadth and depth analyses may have led to underestimated total T cell responses.

The germline V gene has CDR1 KGHSH and CDR2 LQKENI. The ends lost 3 bases at V and 7 bases at J; junction bases unmatched: 5. The CDR3 covers 13 residues. The TCR sequence derives from a person aged 18 to 59 who received the Ad26.COV2.S COVID-19 vaccine or a placebo. The input for sequencing was peripheral blood, taken in a trial of Ad26.COV2.S vaccine versus placebo. The chain couples TRBV18 to TRBJ1-2, with 7 bases lining up with TRBD1. CDR3 loop: CASSPDRDPGYTF. The CDR3 DNA follows: TGTGCCAGCTCACCCGACAGGGACCCTGGCTACACCTTC.